These T cell receptor beta chains were read from a single sample in a study of T cells in Graves' hyperthyroidism and ophthalmopathy. TCRdb reanalysed the multiplex PCR reads using MiXCR and keeps one entry per CDR3 protein. The repertoire consists of fewer than 500,000 distinct CDR3 sequences, with roughly 14% occurring once and the leading ten covering around 14%. The specimen sequenced was blood. These receptors were taken from a man younger than 35 with Graves' ophthalmopathy. Both conserved end residues are part of each CDR3. The D gene is left open where the match is weak. Where a row states a size, it is once, few, many or the class of an expanded clone; other rows omit it.

>-|TRBV7-6|many|TRBJ2-1
CASSTTPRSGANEQFF
TGTGCCAGCAGCACGACACCCCGTTCTGGAGCTAATGAGCAGTTCTTC
>TRBD2|TRBV6-1|-|TRBJ2-1
CASSRRTSGRAVRKQFF
TGTGCCAGCAGCCGCCGGACTAGCGGGAGGGCCGTTCGTAAGCAGTTCTTC
>TRBD2|TRBV7-2|-|TRBJ2-1
CASSLDPSGSNNEQFF
TGTGCCAGCAGCTTAGACCCTAGCGGGAGCAACAATGAGCAGTTCTTC
>TRBD1|TRBV29-1|few|TRBJ2-5
CSVVGRGQIEETQYF
TGCAGCGTGGTCGGCAGGGGGCAGATTGAAGAGACCCAGTACTTC
>-|TRBV12-3/TRBV12-4|many|TRBJ2-7
CASSLLGAYEQYF
TGTGCCAGCTCCCTCCTCGGCGCCTACGAGCAGTACTTC
>TRBD1|TRBV25-1|-|TRBJ2-7
CASRLGQGASYEQYF
TGTGCCAGCAGACTGGGACAGGGGGCATCCTACGAGCAGTACTTC
>-|TRBV14|-|TRBJ2-7
CARRTEGALNEQYF
TGTGCCAGGAGAACGGAGGGCGCTTTGAACGAGCAGTACTTC
>-|TRBV12-3/TRBV12-4|-|TRBJ2-2
CASSSGSGELFF
TGTGCCAGCAGTTCCGGGTCCGGGGAGCTGTTTTTT
>TRBD2|TRBV20-1|many|TRBJ2-5
CSARGPLTSEGSETQYF
TGCAGTGCTAGAGGACCCCTGACTAGCGAGGGATCTGAGACCCAGTACTTC
>-|TRBV2|many|TRBJ1-5
CASMGRLTGIAQPQHF
TGTGCCAGCATGGGAAGACTTACAGGGATCGCACAGCCCCAGCATTTT
>-|TRBV7-2|medium-sized|TRBJ1-1
CASSPREVNTEAFF
TGTGCCAGCAGCCCCAGGGAGGTGAACACTGAAGCTTTCTTT
>TRBD1|TRBV5-1|-|TRBJ1-6
CASSGRAGGLSPLHF
TGCGCCAGCAGCGGGCGGGCAGGGGGCCTTTCACCCCTCCACTTT
>TRBD2|TRBV5-1|many|TRBJ2-1
CASTSGSSYNEQFF
TGCGCCAGCACTAGCGGAAGCTCCTACAATGAGCAGTTCTTC
>TRBD2|TRBV11-3|-|TRBJ2-1
CASSSDSGGSYNEQFF
TGTGCCAGCAGCTCAGATAGCGGGGGCTCCTACAATGAGCAGTTCTTC
>TRBD1|TRBV12-3/TRBV12-4|many|TRBJ2-5
CASSFLAGGSRETQYF
TGTGCCAGCAGTTTCCTGGCAGGGGGCTCTCGGGAGACCCAGTACTTC
>-|TRBV30|few|TRBJ2-3
CAWSVGDTQYF
TGTGCCTGGAGTGTAGGAGATACGCAGTATTTT
>-|TRBV20-1|few|TRBJ2-2
CSARDYVNTGELFF
TGCAGTGCTAGAGATTATGTTAACACCGGGGAGCTGTTTTTT
>TRBD1|TRBV11-3|few|TRBJ2-2
CASSPRQGVNTGELFF
TGTGCCAGCAGCCCCAGACAGGGGGTGAACACCGGGGAGCTGTTTTTT
>TRBD2|TRBV2|many|TRBJ2-1
CATTSGGAEWSYNEQFF
TGTGCCACAACTAGCGGGGGGGCGGAGTGGTCCTACAATGAGCAGTTCTTC
>TRBD1|TRBV12-3/TRBV12-4|many|TRBJ2-1
CASRRTPGQGSYNEQFF
TGTGCCAGCAGAAGAACCCCGGGACAGGGCTCCTACAATGAGCAGTTCTTC
>-|TRBV4-1|-|TRBJ1-1
CASSQGDLTVTEAFF
TGCGCCAGCAGCCAAGGGGACCTTACGGTCACTGAAGCTTTCTTT
>-|TRBV28|-|TRBJ1-6
CASILHGGAGSPLHF
TGTGCCAGCATCCTACACGGGGGGGCCGGGTCACCCCTCCACTTT
>-|TRBV13|many|TRBJ1-1
CASSLVSTEAFF
TGTGCCAGCAGCTTAGTCAGCACTGAAGCTTTCTTT
>-|TRBV12-3/TRBV12-4|many|TRBJ1-5
CASSLEEDRYQPQHF
TGTGCCAGCAGTCTAGAGGAGGACAGATACCAGCCCCAGCATTTT
>TRBD2|TRBV27|-|TRBJ2-3
CASTPGGRGDTQYF
TGTGCCAGCACCCCTGGCGGGAGGGGAGATACGCAGTATTTT
>-|TRBV5-1|-|TRBJ2-7
CASSLEGQFNEQYF
TGTGCCAGCAGCTTAGAAGGACAGTTCAACGAGCAGTACTTC
>-|TRBV18|-|TRBJ1-1
CASSPPRDTEAFF
TGTGCCAGCTCCCCGCCCAGGGACACTGAAGCTTTCTTT
>-|TRBV6-1|-|TRBJ1-5
CASKWGSGPNNQPQHF
TGTGCCAGCAAGTGGGGCTCCGGTCCTAACAATCAGCCCCAGCATTTT
>-|TRBV6-1|many|TRBJ1-4
CASSTGTTNEKLFF
TGTGCCAGCAGTACAGGGACAACTAATGAAAAACTGTTTTTT
>-|TRBV6-1|many|TRBJ1-1
CASSRTGENTEAFF
TGTGCCAGCAGCCGCACAGGAGAGAACACTGAAGCTTTCTTT
>-|TRBV11-2|many|TRBJ2-5
CASSPDTFQETQYF
TGTGCCAGCAGCCCGGACACCTTCCAAGAGACCCAGTACTTC
>TRBD2|TRBV5-1|-|TRBJ2-5
CASSWGLAGPQETQYF
TGCGCCAGCAGCTGGGGACTAGCGGGTCCCCAAGAGACCCAGTACTTC
>-|TRBV24-1|few|TRBJ2-3
CATSDEADSSETSTDTQYF
TGTGCCACCAGTGATGAGGCGGACTCTAGCGAAACTAGCACAGATACGCAGTATTTT